This T cell receptor beta chain was captured by sequencing in a study of shared clonotypes between healthy human individuals. Whole-study results and caveats: Genetic and exposure-history diversity was limited by the small donor number. As a rule, naive subsets had a larger estimated richness than memory subsets.

In the authors' workflow: Junction-only immunoSEQ data arrived without quality scores, meaning filtering differed. The assay was immunoSEQ multiplex PCR, and TCRdb's table has in-frame clones only and misses some. D and trimming come from the DNA, and the V and J calls and clone size come from that table. The data contain about 2 million clones, about 95% of them singletons. Concerning this clone: No antigen is known for it.

Material for sequencing was naive CD4+ T cells sorted from blood. Noted subset: CD45RA+ positively selected. This TCR was recovered from a man in his late teens or twenties in good health.

CDR3 loop: CASGKLYEQYF. In nucleotides, the CDR3 is TGTGCCAGCGGCAAATTGTACGAGCAGTACTTC. The J gene is TRBJ2-7, the V gene TRBV7-9; D uncertain. The CDR3 is 11 amino acids. Germline V gives CDR1 SEHNR, CDR2 FQNEAQ (reference sequence). The V and J ends lost 8 bases and 4 bases respectively, with 9 bases between them.